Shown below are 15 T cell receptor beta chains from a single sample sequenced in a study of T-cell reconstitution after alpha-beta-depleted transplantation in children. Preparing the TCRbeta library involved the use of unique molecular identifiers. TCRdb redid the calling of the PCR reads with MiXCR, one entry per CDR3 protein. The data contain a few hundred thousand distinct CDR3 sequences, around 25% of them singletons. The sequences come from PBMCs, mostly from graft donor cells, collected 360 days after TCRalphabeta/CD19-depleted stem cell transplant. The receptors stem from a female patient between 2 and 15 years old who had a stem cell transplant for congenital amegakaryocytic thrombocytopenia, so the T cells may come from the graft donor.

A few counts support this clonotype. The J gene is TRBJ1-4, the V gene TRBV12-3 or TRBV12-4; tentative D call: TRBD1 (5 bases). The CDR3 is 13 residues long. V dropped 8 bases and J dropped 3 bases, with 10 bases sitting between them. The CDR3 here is CASCRGANEKLFF. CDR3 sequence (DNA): TGTGCCAGCTGCCGGGGGGCTAATGAAAAACTGTTTTTT.

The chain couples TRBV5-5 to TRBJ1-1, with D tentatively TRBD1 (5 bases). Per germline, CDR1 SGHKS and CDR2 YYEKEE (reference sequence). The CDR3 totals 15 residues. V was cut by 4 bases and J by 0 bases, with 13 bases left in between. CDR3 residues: CASSPGTAMNTEAFF. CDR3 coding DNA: TGTGCCAGCAGCCCAGGGACGGCTATGAACACTGAAGCTTTCTTT.

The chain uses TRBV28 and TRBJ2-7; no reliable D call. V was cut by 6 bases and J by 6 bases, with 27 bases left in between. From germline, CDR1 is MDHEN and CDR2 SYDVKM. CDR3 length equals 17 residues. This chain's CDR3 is CASSTTRGLGFYSEQYF. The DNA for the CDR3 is TGTGCCAGCAGCACCACTCGAGGTTTAGGGTTCTACTCCGAGCAGTACTTC.

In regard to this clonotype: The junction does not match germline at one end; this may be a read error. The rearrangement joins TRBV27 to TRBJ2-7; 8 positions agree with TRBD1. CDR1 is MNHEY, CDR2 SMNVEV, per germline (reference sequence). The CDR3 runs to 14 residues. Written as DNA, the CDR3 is TGTGCCAGCAGTCCATGGACAGGGCCCTACGATCAGTACTTC. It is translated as CASSPWTGPYDQYF.

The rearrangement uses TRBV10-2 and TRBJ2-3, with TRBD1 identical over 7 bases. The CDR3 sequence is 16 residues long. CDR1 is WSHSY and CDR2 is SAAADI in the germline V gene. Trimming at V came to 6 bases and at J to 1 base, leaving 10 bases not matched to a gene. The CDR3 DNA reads TGCGCCAGCAGGGACATGACAGGGCCCGGCACAGATACGCAGTATTTT. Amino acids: CASRDMTGPGTDTQYF.

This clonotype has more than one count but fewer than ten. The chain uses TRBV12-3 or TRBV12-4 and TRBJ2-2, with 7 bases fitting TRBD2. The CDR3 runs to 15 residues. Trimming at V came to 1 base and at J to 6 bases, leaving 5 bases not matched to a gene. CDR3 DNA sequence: TGTGCCAGCAGTTTAGGGGGGGGTCCGGCCGGGGAGCTGTTTTTT. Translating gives CASSLGGGPAGELFF.

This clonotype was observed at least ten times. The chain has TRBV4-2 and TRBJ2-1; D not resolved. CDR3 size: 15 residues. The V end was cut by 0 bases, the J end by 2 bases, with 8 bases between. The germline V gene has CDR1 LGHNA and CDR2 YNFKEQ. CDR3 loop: CASSQDRTPYNEQFF. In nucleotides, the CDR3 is TGTGCCAGCAGCCAAGATAGGACCCCCTACAATGAGCAGTTCTTC.

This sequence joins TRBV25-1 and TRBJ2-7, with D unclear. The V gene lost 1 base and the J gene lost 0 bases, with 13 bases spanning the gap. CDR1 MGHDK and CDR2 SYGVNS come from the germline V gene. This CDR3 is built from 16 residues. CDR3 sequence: CASSESRRYCSYEQYF. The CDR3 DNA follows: TGTGCCAGCAGTGAATCCCGACGGTATTGCTCCTACGAGCAGTACTTC.

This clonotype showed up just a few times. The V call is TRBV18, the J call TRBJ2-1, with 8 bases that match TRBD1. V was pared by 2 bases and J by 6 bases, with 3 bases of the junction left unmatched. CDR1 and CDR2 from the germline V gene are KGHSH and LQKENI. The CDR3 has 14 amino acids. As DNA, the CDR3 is TGTGCCAGCTCACCAGACAGGGGTGGCAATGAGCAGTTCTTC. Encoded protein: CASSPDRGGNEQFF.

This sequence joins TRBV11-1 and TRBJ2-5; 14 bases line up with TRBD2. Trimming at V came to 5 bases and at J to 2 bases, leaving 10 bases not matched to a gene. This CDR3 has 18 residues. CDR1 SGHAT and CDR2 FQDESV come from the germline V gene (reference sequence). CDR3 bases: TGTGCCAGCAGCATAGGGACTAGCGGGGGTTACCCTCAAGAGACCCAGTACTTC. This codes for CASSIGTSGGYPQETQYF.

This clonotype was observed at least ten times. CDR3 bases: TGTGCCAGCAGCCAAGATCTAGCGGGCCGGGAGCTGTTTTTT. Amino acids: CASSQDLAGRELFF. The chain uses TRBV4-2 and TRBJ2-2; 8 nucleotides align to TRBD2. CDR1 and CDR2 (germline): LGHNA, YNFKEQ. This CDR3 contains 14 residues. Trimming at V came to 0 bases and at J to 9 bases, leaving 3 bases not matched to a gene.

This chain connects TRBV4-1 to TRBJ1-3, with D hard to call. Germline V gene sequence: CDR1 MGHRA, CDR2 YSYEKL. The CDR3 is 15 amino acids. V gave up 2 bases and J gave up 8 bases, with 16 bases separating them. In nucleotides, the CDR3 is TGCGCCAGCAGCCAACTCCCCCCCGGGTTGGACACCATATATTTT. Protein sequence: CASSQLPPGLDTIYF.

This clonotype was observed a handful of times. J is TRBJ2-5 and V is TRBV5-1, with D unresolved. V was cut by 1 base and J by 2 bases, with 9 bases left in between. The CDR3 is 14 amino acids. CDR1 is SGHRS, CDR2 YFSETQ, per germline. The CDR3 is CASSLTGSQETQYF. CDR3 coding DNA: TGCGCCAGCAGCTTGACCGGGTCACAAGAGACCCAGTACTTC.

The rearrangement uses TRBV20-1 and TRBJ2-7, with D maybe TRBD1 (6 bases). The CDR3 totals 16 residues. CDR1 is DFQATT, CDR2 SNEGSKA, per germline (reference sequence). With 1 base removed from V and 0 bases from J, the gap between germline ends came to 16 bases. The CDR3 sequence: CSARGWGQGSSYEQYF. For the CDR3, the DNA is TGCAGTGCTAGAGGGTGGGGGCAGGGCAGCTCCTACGAGCAGTACTTC.

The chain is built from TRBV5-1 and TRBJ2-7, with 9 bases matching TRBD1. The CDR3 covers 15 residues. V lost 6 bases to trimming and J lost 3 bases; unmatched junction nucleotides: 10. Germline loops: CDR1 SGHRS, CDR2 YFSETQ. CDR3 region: CASTETLGQGYEQYF. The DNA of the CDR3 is TGCGCCAGCACCGAAACCCTGGGACAGGGCTACGAGCAGTACTTC.